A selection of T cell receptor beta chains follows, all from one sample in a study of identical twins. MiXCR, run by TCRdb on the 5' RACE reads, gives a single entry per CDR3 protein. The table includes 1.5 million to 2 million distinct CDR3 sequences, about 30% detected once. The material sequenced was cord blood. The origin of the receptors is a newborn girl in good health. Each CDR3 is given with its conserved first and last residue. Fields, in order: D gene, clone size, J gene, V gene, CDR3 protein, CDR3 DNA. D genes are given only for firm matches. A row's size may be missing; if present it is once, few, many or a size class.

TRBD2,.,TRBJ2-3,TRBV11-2,CASSLGTSGRAADTQYF,TGTGCCAGCAGCTTAGGGACTAGCGGGAGGGCCGCAGATACGCAGTATTTT
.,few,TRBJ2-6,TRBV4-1,CASSQQVPGPTRANVLTF,TGCGCCAGCAGCCAACAGGTTCCGGGGCCGACTAGGGCCAACGTCCTGACTTTC
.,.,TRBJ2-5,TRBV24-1,CDTSHGRETQYF,TGTGACACCAGCCACGGTAGAGAGACCCAGTACTTC
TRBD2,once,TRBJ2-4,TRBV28,CGVGLAVNEQYF,TGTGGGGTGGGACTAGCTGTTAATGAGCAGTACTTC
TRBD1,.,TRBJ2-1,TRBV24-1,CATSDYRGPYNEQFF,TGTGCCACCAGTGATTATAGGGGGCCCTACAATGAGCAGTTCTTC
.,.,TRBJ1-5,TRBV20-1,CSARLGGPNQPQHF,TGCAGTGCTAGACTCGGGGGCCCAAATCAGCCCCAGCATTTT
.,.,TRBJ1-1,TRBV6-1,CATPGRINTEAFF,TGTGCCACGCCGGGACGGATCAACACTGAAGCTTTCTTT
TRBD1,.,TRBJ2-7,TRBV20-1,CSASPGQGSRYEQYF,TGCAGTGCTAGTCCCGGACAGGGATCCAGGTACGAGCAGTACTTC
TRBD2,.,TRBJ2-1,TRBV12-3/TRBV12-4,CASSLDRLAGGPGNEQFF,TGTGCCAGCAGTTTAGATCGACTAGCGGGGGGGCCCGGCAATGAGCAGTTCTTC
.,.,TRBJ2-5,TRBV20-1,CSKSRLVGETQYF,TGCAGCAAAAGTCGGCTAGTAGGCGAGACCCAGTACTTC
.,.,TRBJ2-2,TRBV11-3,CASSSFDTGELFF,TGTGCCAGCAGCTCGTTCGACACCGGGGAGCTGTTTTTT
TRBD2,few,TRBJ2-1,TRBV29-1,CSVRGLAGPSSYNEQFF,TGCAGCGTCCGGGGACTAGCGGGTCCTAGCTCCTACAATGAGCAGTTCTTC
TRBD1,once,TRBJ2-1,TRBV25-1,CASSGWTGGSYEQFF,TGTGCCAGCAGTGGATGGACAGGGGGGAGCTACGAGCAGTTCTTC
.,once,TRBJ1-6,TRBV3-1,CASSQGTGALGSPLHF,TGTGCCAGCAGCCAAGGAACCGGGGCTTTGGGTTCGCCCCTCCACTTT
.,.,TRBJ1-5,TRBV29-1,CSVGYSSNQPQNF,TGCAGCGTCGGTTACAGTAGCAATCAGCCCCAGAATTTT
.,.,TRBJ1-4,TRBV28,CASSFFGRRTNEKLFF,TGTGCCAGCAGTTTCTTTGGACGAAGAACTAATGAAAAACTGTTTTTT
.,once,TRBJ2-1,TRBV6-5,CASSYPKGRNGSSYNEQFF,TGTGCCAGCAGTTACCCAAAAGGGCGCAACGGGAGCTCCTACAATGAGCAGTTCTTC
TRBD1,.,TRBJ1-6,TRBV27,CASSLSGGRGQSPLHF,TGTGCCAGCAGTTTATCGGGAGGCAGGGGGCAATCACCCCTCCACTTT
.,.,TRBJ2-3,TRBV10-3,CAISGVLPQDTQYF,TGTGCCATCAGTGGGGTACTCCCGCAAGATACGCAGTATTTT
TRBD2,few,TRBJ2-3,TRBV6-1,CAEREGGTDTQYF,TGTGCCGAGCGGGAGGGCGGCACAGATACGCAGTATTTT
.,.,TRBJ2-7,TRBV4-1,CASSQDPIMTVAYEQYF,TGCGCCAGCAGCCAAGATCCGATTATGACAGTAGCCTACGAGCAGTACTTC
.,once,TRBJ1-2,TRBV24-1,CATSDGSGRYGYTF,TGTGCCACCAGTGATGGTAGTGGGCGCTATGGCTACACCTTC
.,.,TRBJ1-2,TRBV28,CASSLSPTGNGYTF,TGTGCCAGCAGTTTAAGCCCGACGGGTAATGGCTACACCTTC
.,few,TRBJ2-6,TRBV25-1,CASSGQTSGPRRANVLTF,TGTGCCAGCAGTGGTCAGACATCGGGCCCTCGGAGGGCCAACGTCCTGACTTTC
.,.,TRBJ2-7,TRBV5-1,CASSLLSVYNEQYF,TGCGCCAGCAGCTTGTTGTCAGTGTACAATGAGCAGTACTTC
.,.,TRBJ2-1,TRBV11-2,CASSSIRGQSYNEQFF,TGTGCCAGCAGCTCCATTAGGGGCCAATCCTACAATGAGCAGTTCTTC
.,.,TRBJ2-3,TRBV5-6,CASSLERRQRTDTQYF,TGTGCCAGCAGCTTGGAGCGGCGCCAGAGGACAGATACGCAGTATTTT
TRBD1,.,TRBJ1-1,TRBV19,CASSIRDSPNTEAFF,TGTGCCAGTAGTATTCGGGACAGCCCGAACACTGAAGCTTTCTTT
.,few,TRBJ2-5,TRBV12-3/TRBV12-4,CASSLLEGVKTQYF,TGTGCCAGCAGTTTACTGGAGGGGGTGAAGACCCAGTACTTC
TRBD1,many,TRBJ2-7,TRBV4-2,CASSQVGQGNYEQYF,TGTGCCAGCAGCCAAGTCGGACAGGGGAACTACGAGCAGTACTTC
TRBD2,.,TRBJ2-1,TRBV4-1,CASSQDRREGYNEQFF,TGCGCCAGCAGCCAAGATAGACGGGAGGGGTACAATGAGCAGTTCTTC
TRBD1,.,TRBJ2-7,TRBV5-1,CASSFDHRGEQYF,TGCGCCAGCAGCTTCGATCACAGGGGCGAGCAGTACTTC
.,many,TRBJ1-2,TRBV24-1,CATSRGTNYGYTF,TGTGCCACCAGTCGGGGTACTAACTATGGCTACACCTTC
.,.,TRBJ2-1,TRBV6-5,CASSWDNYDEQFF,TGTGCCAGCAGTTGGGACAACTACGATGAGCAGTTCTTC
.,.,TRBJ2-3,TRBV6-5,CASSYSGPGDTQYF,TGTGCCAGCAGTTACTCGGGCCCCGGCGATACGCAGTATTTT
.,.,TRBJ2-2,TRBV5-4,CASSPPTGQNTGELFF,TGTGCCAGCAGCCCCCCGACAGGTCAGAACACCGGGGAGCTGTTTTTT
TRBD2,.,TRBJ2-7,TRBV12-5,CASGLTTLSGSSYNEQYF,TGTGCTAGTGGTTTGACTACCCTTAGCGGGAGCTCCTACAATGAGCAGTACTTC
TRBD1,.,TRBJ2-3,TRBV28,CASSLLGTGADTQYF,TGTGCCAGCAGTTTATTAGGGACAGGGGCAGATACGCAGTATTTT
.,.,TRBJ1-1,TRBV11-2,CASSLIQGVSTEAFF,TGTGCCAGCAGCTTAATCCAGGGAGTTTCCACTGAAGCTTTCTTT
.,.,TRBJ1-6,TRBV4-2,CASSQAGQPNSPLHF,TGTGCCAGCAGCCAAGCTGGACAGCCTAATTCACCCCTCCACTTT
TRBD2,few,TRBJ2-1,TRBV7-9,CASNSYSGLAGTSKGDEQFF,TGTGCCAGCAACTCTTACTCGGGACTAGCGGGAACATCTAAGGGGGATGAGCAGTTCTTC
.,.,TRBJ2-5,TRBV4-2,CASSQDTGRNEQYF,TGTGCCAGCAGCCAAGATACTGGGAGGAATGAGCAGTACTTC
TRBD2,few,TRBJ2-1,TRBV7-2,CASRETSASYNEQFF,TGTGCCAGCAGAGAGACTAGCGCCTCCTACAATGAGCAGTTCTTC
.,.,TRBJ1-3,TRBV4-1,CASSQERPGNGNTIYF,TGCGCCAGCAGCCAAGAAAGGCCAGGGAACGGAAACACCATATATTTT
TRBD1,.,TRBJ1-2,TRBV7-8,CASSLYRDRGWGYTF,TGTGCCAGCAGCCTCTACCGGGACAGGGGTTGGGGCTACACCTTC
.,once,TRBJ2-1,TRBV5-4,CASSDNGGRSYNEQFF,TGTGCCAGCAGCGATAACGGGGGACGCTCCTACAATGAGCAGTTCTTC
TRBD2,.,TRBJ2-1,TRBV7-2,CASTTGLAGNEQFF,TGTGCCAGCACCACAGGACTAGCTGGAAATGAGCAGTTCTTC
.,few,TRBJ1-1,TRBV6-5,CASRYDGNTEAFF,TGTGCCAGCAGGTACGACGGGAACACTGAAGCTTTCTTT
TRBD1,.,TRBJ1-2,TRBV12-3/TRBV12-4,CASSLAGGGQYGYTF,TGTGCCAGCAGCCTTGCAGGGGGCGGTCAGTATGGCTACACCTTC
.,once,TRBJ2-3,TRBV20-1,CSARDQNGFTDTQYF,TGCAGTGCTAGAGACCAAAACGGGTTCACAGATACGCAGTATTTT
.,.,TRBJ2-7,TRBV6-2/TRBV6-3,CASSWRAREQYF,TGTGCCAGCAGTTGGCGGGCTCGCGAGCAGTACTTC
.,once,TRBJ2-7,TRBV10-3,CASHGAGPYNEQYF,TGTGCCTCCCACGGTGCGGGACCCTACAATGAGCAGTACTTC
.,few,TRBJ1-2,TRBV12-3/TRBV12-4,CASSYPGHTTDGYTF,TGTGCCAGCAGTTATCCGGGACACACTACCGATGGCTACACCTTC
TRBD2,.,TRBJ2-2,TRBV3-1,CASSHLAGPNTGELFF,TGTGCCAGCAGCCATTTAGCGGGACCTAACACCGGGGAGCTGTTTTTT
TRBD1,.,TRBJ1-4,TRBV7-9,CASSSRGQLEKLFF,TGTGCCAGCAGCTCTCGGGGACAGCTGGAAAAACTGTTTTTT
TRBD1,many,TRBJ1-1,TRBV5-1,CASSLGQGARTEAFF,TGCGCCAGCAGCTTGGGACAGGGGGCGCGAACTGAAGCTTTCTTT
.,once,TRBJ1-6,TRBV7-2,CASSVQVGNSPLHF,TGTGCCAGCAGCGTACAGGTGGGCAACTCACCCCTCCACTTT
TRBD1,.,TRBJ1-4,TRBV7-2,CASSFRQGSEKLFF,TGTGCCAGCAGCTTTCGACAGGGGAGTGAAAAACTGTTTTTT
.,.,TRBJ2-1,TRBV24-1,CATSDSLEQFF,TGTGCCACCTCGGACTCCTTGGAGCAGTTCTTC
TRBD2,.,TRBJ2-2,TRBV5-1,CASSLERGVANTGELFF,TGCGCCAGCAGCTTGGAGCGGGGGGTCGCGAACACCGGGGAGCTGTTTTTT